The 4 T cell receptor beta chains reported below all come from one sample, sequenced in a study of CD8+CD57+ T cells in acquired aplastic anemia. Genomic DNA acted as the template from which TCR beta VDJ combination and CDR3 sequence profiling were carried out. TCRdb reprocessed the reads with MiXCR, giving one entry per CDR3 protein. The table has roughly 160,000 distinct CDR3 sequences, over 70% seen once. By flow cytometry, patients selected for sequencing had shown an expansion of CD8+CD57+ cells. Material for sequencing was sorted CD4+, CD8+, or CD8+CD57+ T cells (not recorded which) from PBMCs. The receptor source for this set is a human donor with aplastic anemia.

V gene TRBV6-4 combines with J gene TRBJ2-2; D perhaps matches TRBD2 (6 bases). Germline-derived CDR1 and CDR2 are MRHNA and SNTAGT. With 5 bases removed from V and 5 bases from J, the gap between germline ends came to 12 bases. The CDR3 sequence is 14 residues long. In DNA form, the CDR3 reads TGTGCCAGCAGTCGAGCGGGTCCGACCGGGGAGCTGTTTTTT. It encodes CASSRAGPTGELFF.

J is TRBJ1-1 and V is TRBV7-8, with D hard to call. Germline lookup yields CDR1 SGHVS and CDR2 FQNEAQ. CDR3 length equals 14 residues. V gave up 0 bases and J gave up 1 base, with 6 bases separating them. CDR3 nucleotide sequence: TGTGCCAGCAGCTTAGCGAGGGAGAACACTGAAGCTTTCTTT. Residues: CASSLARENTEAFF.

As to this clonotype: Its ends do not fully match the called genes, so a read error is possible. This chain links TRBV6-4 with TRBJ2-3, with a possible D match to TRBD1 (6 bases). Germline V CDR1 and CDR2: MRHNA, SNTAGT. This CDR3 is 15 amino acids long. The CDR3 protein is CACSDHRASTDTQYF. Here the CDR3 DNA reads TGTGCCTGCAGTGATCACAGGGCTAGCACAGATACGCAGTATTTT.

This sequence joins TRBV24-1 and TRBJ2-3; D gene ambiguous. The DNA matches TRBJ1-5 better at its end, which makes the J call doubtful. Germline-derived CDR1 and CDR2 are KGHDR and SFDVKD. The CDR3 extends over 13 amino acids. This chain's CDR3 is CATSVTPLGPQHF. The CDR3 DNA follows: TGTGCCACCAGCGTTACACCCCTGGGGCCCCAGCATTTT.